One sample yielded the 5 T cell receptor beta chains listed below, sequenced in a study of blood T cell repertoires in COVID-19. Method: immunoSEQ multiplex PCR; TCRdb's copy keeps in-frame clones and lacks some. The sample includes 400,000 or so clones, around 87% of them seen just once. The sequencing input was PBMCs or T cells enriched from blood (not recorded which). The source is a man in his forties in a cohort exposed to, infected with or recovered from COVID-19 (not recorded which).

The genes are TRBV12-5 and TRBJ2-7; the match to TRBD2 covers 10 bases. Looked up from germline, CDR1 is LGHNT and CDR2 is FRNRAP. V lost 3 bases, J lost 2 bases, and 4 bases stayed unmatched. This CDR3 region has 15 residues. The DNA for the CDR3 is TGTGCTAGTGGTTTCGCTAGCGGGAGTGCCTACGAGCAGTACTTC. It codes for CASGFASGSAYEQYF.

The rearrangement links TRBV21-1 to TRBJ1-3; the table calls TRBD1, which could not be checked here. TRBV21-1 is flagged as a pseudogene. The CDR3 is made up of 16 amino acids. The CDR3 spells CASSKAGAGGGNTIYF. CDR3 nucleotides: TGTGCCAGCAGCAAAGCGGGGGCAGGGGGAGGAAACACCATATATTTT.

The CDR3 protein is CASSQTRNTEAFF. CDR3 nucleotide sequence: TGCGCCAGCAGCCAAACGCGTAACACTGAAGCTTTCTTT. This chain joins TRBV4-1 and TRBJ1-1; D gene uncertain. The CDR3 is 13 amino acids. Germline V gene data show CDR1 as MGHRA and CDR2 as YSYEKL. V lost 2 bases to trimming and J lost 2 bases, with 6 bases between them.

This sequence joins TRBV4-1 and TRBJ1-2; D is uncertain. CDR1 and CDR2 (germline): MGHRA, YSYEKL. V gave up 1 base and J gave up 5 bases, with 17 bases separating them. The CDR3 spans 16 residues. The CDR3 DNA sequence: TGCGCCAGCAGCCAAGGAGCGGCAGCGCTTTTTTATGGCTACACCTTC. Encoded protein: CASSQGAAALFYGYTF.

In its sample, this clone was seen a few times. The chain is built from TRBV11-2 and TRBJ2-2, with D perhaps matching TRBD1 (6 bases). Between the trimmed V and J ends, which lost 5 bases and 6 bases, there was a span of 10 bases. Germline V gene sequence: CDR1 SGHAT, CDR2 FQNNGV. The CDR3 spans 13 residues. The CDR3 nucleotides read TGTGCCAGCAGCACCACAGGGCCCGGGGAGCTGTTTTTT. Translation: CASSTTGPGELFF.